The source of this T cell receptor beta chain is a study of cytomegalovirus exposure and HLA in healthy donors (dated by TCRdb to about 2017). For the wider study: An earlier analysis of approximately 550 of the donors reported 250 to 300 Gb of sequence data and 117 million unique TCR beta sequences from 150 million to 200 million T cells. An early release covering approximately 600 HLA-typed donors comprised about 310 gigabases of sequencing data and around 86 million unique TCR sequences. Of the 398 genotyped donors, 75% to 85% were placed in the genetic ancestry cluster associated with self-reported Caucasian donors. The study was designed to test whether signatures of past pathogen exposure could be identified by cataloging public T cell receptors. Using immunosequencing, the study profiled T cell repertoires from about 610 subjects and related those repertoires to cytomegalovirus serostatus. Along with the approximately 650-subject first cohort, a separate validation cohort of over a hundred different subjects was used. To predict cytomegalovirus infection status, the study brought together high-throughput TCR immunosequencing, statistical association of individual TCRs with disease status, and machine learning. In a later analysis, previously published TCR beta repertoires from roughly 710 donors were re-analyzed and high-resolution HLA genotyping was added so that TCR occurrence patterns could be studied. In the later analysis, no new phenotypic data were used to find candidate immune exposures; instead, reliance was placed on TCR beta sequences and their occurrence across donors. An earlier analysis of 587 of the donors applied high-throughput TCR beta sequencing to assess whether each TCR beta V gene segment acted as functional or pseudogenic. Alongside the repertoire data, information on donor age, sex, ethnicity and CMV serostatus was compiled. A later genetic analysis used genome-wide SNP genotypes for 398 of the 666 donors, treating that subset as a discovery cohort. Every discovery cohort repertoire had been produced on one sequencing platform. Class I and class II HLA loci were covered by the typing at four-digit resolution. The number of donors typed differed by locus, with about 629-640 for A, B, C, DRB1 and DQB1, 522 for DQA1, about 610 for DPA1, and 450 to 480 for DPB1. Four or five DR-DQ haplotypes were handled as single units for association and clustering because linkage in the cohort was strong. Among a few hundred genotyped donors of the cohort, an average of about 240,000 unique TCR beta nucleotide sequences were sequenced per donor, around a sixth of them non-productive.

The cohort comprised fewer than 750 healthy bone marrow donors. At the time of sampling, every cohort member was nominally healthy, though immune exposures that went unrecorded were likely present. The donor tested CMV seropositive, placing the donor among the roughly 300 seropositive members of the cohort. Each donor provided a peripheral blood sample, and peripheral blood mononuclear cells were used for TCR beta sequencing. Genomic DNA was extracted from the blood cell samples with the Qiagen DNeasy Blood Extraction Kit. The CDR3 starts with the cysteine, ends with the phenylalanine, and has 12 residues. Of all the DNA, just the CDR3 is kept, 36 bases in frame from base 1. CDR1 and CDR2, looked up from the germline V gene (reference sequence), are LNHDA and SQIVND. Trimming takes 5 bases from V and 5 bases from J, and the germline ends sit 9 bases apart. A note on this clone: Its antigen target is currently unknown. Per-base qualities were not stored, and no clone one base away is much larger.

Overall study outcomes, separate from this receptor: While some public TCRs were present in many individuals, most TCR sequences turned up only very rarely across donors. A later analysis found that most CMV-associated TCR beta chains appeared HLA-restricted, with HLA associations seemingly driven largely by CMV exposure. Immune exposure information for the cohort was limited to CMV serostatus. Because counts were too low, roughly 18 rarely observed V segments, including chromosome 9 orphons, were left out of the earlier analysis of over 550 of the donors. In a later genetic analysis, fewer N-insertions in productive TCRs were reported among donors in an Asian-associated ancestry cluster than the 666-donor mean. Only TCR beta chains were sequenced in this cohort, and the absence of alpha or paired-chain data limited detectable features. Sequencing depth was assumed to be roughly uniform across donors in the presence/absence analyses, though that assumption may not hold. A cluster of highly shared sequence variants was judged likely to be a technical artifact of the sequencing pipeline. In the study, 150 to 200 TCR beta chains were listed as associated with cytomegalovirus. An association between a missense DCLRE1C variant and V-gene and J-gene trimming of TCR beta chains was found in a later genetic analysis and replicated in an independent cohort. A later analysis reported that several top co-occurrence clusters appeared linked to parvovirus B19, influenza, CMV and Epstein-Barr virus. A few of the identified cytomegalovirus-associated TCR beta chains were confirmed in vitro to be specific for cytomegalovirus antigens. In a later analysis, HLA-associated TCR beta chains were found to be more clonally expanded and to have lower generation probabilities than equally common non-associated chains. Strong co-occurrence of HLA alleles, especially DR and DQ, made assigning TCR associations to individual alleles difficult. Correlated functional status among segregating V segments might reflect linkage disequilibrium, but an unknown experimental factor could not be ruled out. At a false discovery rate of 0.05, a later analysis linked 16,951 TCR beta sequences to specific HLA alleles. An earlier analysis of around 600 of the donors showed that most TCR beta V segments appeared in productive rearrangements either about 87% or about 30% of the time, which broadly matched IMGT annotations. Because some donors lacked HLA typing at each locus, the association tests relied only on the typed subset. A further reported finding was that TCR beta sequences accurately predicted the HLA-A and HLA-B alleles for most subjects in the first cohort. According to a later analysis, TCR association rates differed among HLA loci, with DRB1 alleles showing the most associated TCRs and HLA-C alleles showing the fewest. Some IMGT-functional V segments, including TRBV6-2 and TRBV6-3, could not be distinguished by the 87-base-pair reads and were therefore excluded. The authors suggested that the approach could potentially be generalized to other disease states and immunological phenotypes. The classifier was reported to diagnose cytomegalovirus status with high specificity and sensitivity in both the original and validation cohorts.

The library was produced with the immunoSEQ multiplex PCR assay. For the multiplex PCR, a mixture combining 60 forward primers for TCR Vbeta segments and 13 reverse primers for TCR Jbeta segments was used. The CDR3 region of rearranged TCR beta genes was amplified from genomic DNA by a multiplex PCR assay. The amplified TCR beta libraries were sequenced on the Illumina HiSeq System as 87-base-pair reads. Under the source paper's analysis protocol: Across the roughly 700 repertoires, a later analysis counted tens of millions of unique TCR beta chains, around 11 million of which were shared by at least two donors. To remove PCR and sequencing errors, raw reads were error-corrected and collapsed into unique sequences using a nearest-neighbor algorithm that merged closely related sequences. Alignment of CDR3 sequences to IMGT reference sequences was used to assign V, D and J gene segments. Each retained sequence needed at least a six-nucleotide match to both a V gene segment and a J gene segment. Rearrangements were classified as productive when the CDR3 lacked stop codons and remained in frame with V and J, and all other rearrangements were classified as non-productive. Following IMGT convention, CDR3 was defined as the stretch from the second conserved V-encoded cysteine up to the conserved J-encoded phenylalanine. Sequences without an unambiguous match to a single V gene segment were excluded from the earlier analysis of about 640 of the donors. An earlier analysis of several hundred of the donors called V segments functional above 56.7% productive rearrangements and segregating when the between-donor standard deviation exceeded 5%. To diagnose cytomegalovirus status from the catalog of TCR beta chain sequences, a statistical classification framework was built. A later analysis assigned V and J genes by comparing TCR nucleotide sequences with IMGT/GENE-DB human TR gene sequences. The TCRdist pipeline was used in a later analysis to assign CDR3 sequences and most-parsimonious VDJ recombination scenarios. A later analysis defined each TCR beta chain by its CDR3 amino acid sequence plus V-gene family, and excluded reads lacking a unique V-gene family. In a later analysis, some 600 highly shared, low-generation-probability nucleotide sequences were removed to address suspected cross-contamination and a sequencing artifact. In a later analysis, a clonal expansion index for each public chain was calculated from normalized within-repertoire ranks of inferred template counts. A later analysis computed generation probabilities with a VDJ recombination model fitted to out-of-frame rearrangements, and checked the results against IGoR. Hypergeometric tests were used in a later analysis to score TCR-TCR, TCR-HLA and TCR-CMV co-occurrence, with a repertoire-size bias correction applied to the TCR pairs. False discovery rates were estimated in a later analysis by permuting HLA or CMV assignments 20 times. In a later analysis, co-occurring TCRs were grouped using DBSCAN, with TCRdist sequence similarity added in when clustering inside HLA-allele-positive subsets. Repertoires with fewer than 30,000 or more than 120,000 public chains were left out of co-occurrence clustering, as were five repertoires with anomalous nucleotide sharing. Not all clones reach the TCRdb copy of this immuneACCESS table, which keeps in-frame sequences only. Checked studies attribute under half of the gap to unresolved V genes and leave the rest unexplained. V and J calls and clone size are as listed in that table; D and trimming were resolved from the DNA. This sample comprises roughly 130,000 clones, roughly 82% of them detected only once. The biggest ten clones account for about 2.7% of the sample.

This receptor was taken from a woman younger than 35 in good health and CMV-seropositive. Sequenced: PBMCs. This sequence uses TRBV19 and TRBJ1-2; confidence is insufficient to name the D gene. The CDR3 loop reads CASSDGGYGYTF. The bases read TGTGCCAGTAGTGACGGAGGTTATGGCTACACCTTC.